A single sample gave rise to the 18 T cell receptor beta chains below, sequenced in a study of response to subunit inactivated influenza vaccine. In TCRdb, the RT-PCR reads were re-called with MiXCR into one record per CDR3 protein. The sample has some 570,000 distinct CDR3 sequences; over 9% are singletons. Separately, the same data were catalogued under a study of T cells expressing NK-cell markers. This second report adds: 5'RACE template switching built TCR beta cDNA with unique molecular identifiers.

Here the sequenced sample was PBMCs from blood, taken on the day of vaccination. Receptors originate from a man aged 50-60 years who received an inactivated influenza vaccine.

V usage is TRBV4-1 and J usage is TRBJ2-5, with 9 bases aligning to TRBD2. CDR3 length: 15 residues. Trimming cost V 5 bases and J 5 bases; bases outside gene matches: 9. The germline CDR1 and CDR2 sequences are MGHRA and YSYEKL. This chain's CDR3 is CASSTLAGMGETQYF. The CDR3 DNA reads TGCGCCAGCAGCACCCTAGCGGGGATGGGGGAGACCCAGTACTTC.

This rearrangement joins TRBV12-3 or TRBV12-4 to TRBJ2-3, with 10 bases lining up with TRBD2. The trim removed 10 bases at V and 6 bases at J, leaving 10 bases unmatched. The CDR3 loop spans 14 amino acids. The CDR3 here is CATVQSGGVDTQYF. CDR3 DNA: TGTGCCACCGTCCAAAGCGGGGGGGTTGATACGCAGTATTTT.

This clonotype was counted a few times. This chain uses TRBV20-1 with TRBJ2-3; a possible D gene is TRBD1 (6 bases). The CDR3 extends over 15 amino acids. Trimming pared 2 bases from V and 2 bases from J, leaving 14 bases between. Germline V CDR1 and CDR2: DFQATT, SNEGSKA (reference sequence). The CDR3, as DNA: TGCAGTGCTAGACGACAGGACCCCCTCACAGATACGCAGTATTTT. The encoded protein is CSARRQDPLTDTQYF.

V gene TRBV21-1 combines with J gene TRBJ2-5; the table's D call TRBD1 went unverified against the DNA. TRBV21-1 is marked as a pseudogene. The CDR3 has 14 residues. CDR3 in amino acids: CASSKTGLQETQYF. The CDR3 bases are TGTGCCAGCAGCAAGACAGGGTTACAAGAGACCCAGTACTTC.

The chain joins TRBV3-1 to TRBJ2-7; 10 nucleotides align to TRBD2. Germline-derived CDR1 and CDR2 are LGHDT and YNNKEL (reference sequence). The CDR3 runs to 15 residues. Germline trimming cut 1 base from V and 6 bases from J; bases unmatched to any gene: 6. CDR3 amino acids: CASSQVSGRATEQYF. The CDR3 DNA is TGTGCCAGCAGCCAAGTCAGCGGGAGGGCCACCGAGCAGTACTTC.

This clonotype was counted between two and nine times. The V call is TRBV7-9, the J call TRBJ2-2; 7 bases are a match to TRBD1. The trim removed 8 bases at V and 6 bases at J, leaving 12 bases unmatched. The CDR3 covers 15 residues. Germline V gives CDR1 SEHNR, CDR2 FQNEAQ (reference sequence). As DNA, the CDR3 is TGTGCCAGCCCGAACCCTGGGACAGACCCCGGGGAGCTGTTTTTT. It is translated as CASPNPGTDPGELFF.

This clonotype was seen a handful of times. The CDR3 DNA reads TGTGCCAGCAGTCAAACTAGTCCCGGGGAGCTGTTTTTT. It is translated as CASSQTSPGELFF. The chain has TRBV12-3 or TRBV12-4 and TRBJ2-2; D might be TRBD2 (5 bases). This CDR3 contains 13 residues. V shed 5 bases and J shed 6 bases, with 10 bases lying between them.

This rearrangement joins TRBV11-2 to TRBJ2-7; the match to TRBD2 covers 9 bases. V was clipped by 4 bases and J by 0 bases; unmatched bases: 4. Germline V lookup: CDR1 SGHAT, CDR2 FQNNGV. This CDR3 spans 15 amino acids. The CDR3 here is CASSSSSGVSYEQYF. CDR3 DNA sequence: TGTGCCAGCAGCTCTTCTAGCGGGGTCTCCTACGAGCAGTACTTC.

V usage is TRBV29-1 and J usage is TRBJ2-7; D remains unclear. CDR3 size: 11 residues. V gave up 4 bases and J gave up 2 bases, with 6 bases separating them. Germline values: CDR1 SQVTM, CDR2 ANQGSEA. In nucleotides, the CDR3 is TGCAGCGTTGGAATAGCCTACGAGCAGTACTTC. It is translated as CSVGIAYEQYF.

The chain links TRBV6-2 or TRBV6-3 to TRBJ2-2, with D possibly called TRBD1 or TRBD2 (5 bases each). The germline gives CDR1 MNHEY, CDR2 SVGEGT. CDR3 length equals 16 residues. V dropped 6 bases and J dropped 1 base, with 15 bases sitting between them. CDR3 DNA sequence: TGTGCCAGCAGGGGCTGGGGGACGGAGAACACCGGGGAGCTGTTTTTT. This encodes CASRGWGTENTGELFF.

J is TRBJ2-7 and V is TRBV29-1; D is undetermined. The CDR3 length is 12 residues. The V gene's germline CDR1 is SQVTM and CDR2 ANQGSEA. V gave up 5 bases and J gave up 0 bases, with 8 bases separating them. The CDR3 coding sequence is TGCAGCGTTAATCACGGCTCCTACGAGCAGTACTTC. This gives the protein CSVNHGSYEQYF.

The sample holds a few counts of this clonotype. The rearrangement uses TRBV28 and TRBJ2-4; 9 bases line up with TRBD2. The V and J ends lost 6 bases and 1 base, in that order; junction bases with no gene match: 4. CDR1 and CDR2 (germline): MDHEN, SYDVKM. The CDR3 spans 15 residues. CDR3 DNA sequence: TGTGCCAGCAGAGCTAGCGGGACCGCCAAAAACATTCAGTACTTC. It encodes CASRASGTAKNIQYF.

As DNA, the CDR3 is TGTGCCAGCAGTGCTGACAGGGCCAAGACCCAGTACTTC. Translating it yields CASSADRAKTQYF. This chain links TRBV27 with TRBJ2-5; 7 bases fit TRBD1. V shed 5 bases, J shed 6 bases, and the junction held 6 bases outside the gene matches. This CDR3 spans 13 amino acids. Germline V lookup: CDR1 MNHEY, CDR2 SMNVEV (reference sequence).

The rearrangement joins TRBV20-1 to TRBJ2-3; D is uncertain. With 6 bases removed from V and 6 bases from J, the gap between germline ends came to 19 bases. The CDR3 spans 14 residues. CDR1 and CDR2 (germline): DFQATT, SNEGSKA (reference sequence). The CDR3 DNA is TGCAGTGCCCTTAATCTGACGGGCGTCGATACGCAGTATTTT. It yields the protein CSALNLTGVDTQYF.

This clonotype was recorded many times. This chain uses TRBV15 with TRBJ2-1, with 8 positions matching TRBD2. Germline V gives CDR1 LNHNV, CDR2 YYDKDF (reference sequence). V gave up 5 bases and J gave up 2 bases; unmatched junction bases: 11. The CDR3 is made up of 17 amino acids. CDR3 loop: CATSGWLAGATYNEQFF. The CDR3 DNA is TGTGCCACCAGCGGTTGGCTAGCGGGTGCCACCTACAATGAGCAGTTCTTC. The variable domain in full, with the rest retrieved from reference TRBV15 and TRBJ2-1, is DAMVIQNPRYQVTQFGKPVTLSCSQTLNHNVMYWYQQKSSQAPKLLFHYYDKDFNNEADTPDNFQSRRPNTSFCFLDIRSPGLGDTAMYLCATSGWLAGATYNEQFFGPGTRLTVL.

The chain is built from TRBV12-3 or TRBV12-4 and TRBJ2-7; D gene uncertain. The length of the CDR3 is 15 residues. The ends were cut back, 4 bases at V and 1 base at J, with 14 bases in the middle. The CDR3 DNA is TGTGCCAGCAGTTCCCCCTTACATGGGTCCTACGAGCAGTACTTC. Translating it yields CASSSPLHGSYEQYF.

This clonotype was recorded at least ten times. This chain connects TRBV9 to TRBJ2-1; D unresolved. The CDR3 spans 17 residues. V was clipped by 0 bases and J by 1 base, with 14 bases between them. Per the germline V gene, CDR1 is SGDLS and CDR2 is YYNGEE. CDR3 sequence: CASSVGSLPGSYNEQFF. The CDR3 DNA sequence: TGTGCCAGCAGCGTAGGGAGTTTGCCCGGGTCCTACAATGAGCAGTTCTTC.

The sample holds many counts of this clonotype. The chain uses TRBV12-3 or TRBV12-4 and TRBJ2-6; 7 nucleotides match TRBD2. The V segment lost 2 bases and the J segment 2 bases; nucleotides outside the gene matches: 3. There are 16 residues in the CDR3. CDR3 DNA: TGTGCCAGCAGTTTAAGCGGGGTTACTGGGGCCAACGTCCTGACTTTC. Its protein product is CASSLSGVTGANVLTF.